Each of the 19 T cell receptor beta chains below was sequenced from the same sample in a study of OX40 agonist ivuxolimab in advanced cancers. TCRdb's table, derived via immunoSEQ multiplex PCR, lists solely in-frame clones and lacks some. The profile shows 65,000 to 95,000 clones, about four fifths of them singletons. Here the sequenced sample was CD4+ or CD8+ T cells sorted from blood, taken in a trial of the OX40 agonist ivuxolimab. These TCRs come from an adult with an advanced solid tumor such as melanoma, head and neck, liver or kidney cancer.

The V and J genes are TRBV7-9 and TRBJ2-7, with TRBD1 as a possible D gene (5 bases). The CDR3 covers 13 residues. Trimming cost V 1 base and J 4 bases, with 8 bases left between them. The germline gives CDR1 SEHNR, CDR2 FQNEAQ (reference sequence). The CDR3 DNA reads TGTGCCAGCAGCTTAGGACAGTTGTACGAGCAGTACTTC. This encodes CASSLGQLYEQYF.

The gene calls are TRBV5-6 and TRBJ2-7; possibly TRBD2 for D (6 bases). Germline V gene lookup returns CDR1 SGHDT and CDR2 YYEEEE. The CDR3 has 13 amino acids. V was trimmed by 6 bases and J by 2 bases, leaving 12 bases between them. CDR3 sequence: CASTRPGAYEQYF. CDR3 nucleotide sequence: TGTGCCAGCACCCGGCCGGGGGCCTACGAGCAGTACTTC.

The chain combines TRBV5-5 with TRBJ1-1; 7 bases align to TRBD1. The CDR3 is 14 amino acids. The J segment lost 7 bases and the V segment lost 4 bases, leaving 10 bases of the junction unmatched. Germline V CDR1 and CDR2: SGHKS, YYEKEE (reference sequence). The DNA of the CDR3 is TGTGCCAGCAGCCGTGGAACAGGGGCGGATGAAGCTTTCTTT. Translation gives CASSRGTGADEAFF.

This sequence joins TRBV10-2 and TRBJ2-1, with D possibly matching TRBD2 (6 bases). V dropped 3 bases and J dropped 2 bases, with 20 bases sitting between them. The V gene's germline CDR1 is WSHSY and CDR2 SAAADI. This CDR3 has 18 residues. The CDR3 here is CASSEAGSTIHAYNEQFF. In nucleotides, the CDR3 is TGCGCCAGCAGTGAAGCGGGTTCAACTATACACGCCTACAATGAGCAGTTCTTC.

The CDR3 nucleotides are TGCAGCGTTGAAGGGTACCTAAACAGGGGTAAGGGTAGCGTGGCAGAGACCCAGTACTTC. As protein: CSVEGYLNRGKGSVAETQYF. This chain connects TRBV29-1 to TRBJ2-5; 7 bases agree with TRBD1. With V trimmed by 1 base and J by 4 bases, 24 bases remained unmatched. The CDR3 contains 20 residues. CDR1 is SQVTM and CDR2 is ANQGSEA in the germline V gene.

V gene TRBV7-9 combines with J gene TRBJ2-5; D not certain. V was pared by 6 bases and J by 1 base, with 3 bases between. Germline CDR1 reads SEHNR; CDR2 reads FQNEAQ (reference sequence). The CDR3 sequence is 11 residues long. The CDR3 nucleotides read TGTGCCAGCAGGTTCCAAGAGACCCAGTACTTC. Encoded protein: CASRFQETQYF. Combining the CDR3 with reference TRBV7-9 and TRBJ2-5 gives the whole variable domain DTGVSQNPRHKITKRGQNVTFRCDPISEHNRLYWYRQTLGQGPEFLTYFQNEAQLEKSRLLSDRFSAERPKGSFSTLEIQRTEQGDSAMYLCASRFQETQYFGPGTRLLVL.

The CDR3 protein is CASSSEYNSPLHF. The DNA for the CDR3 is TGTGCCAGCAGCTCCGAGTATAATTCACCCCTCCACTTT. The chain recombines TRBV11-3 with TRBJ1-6; D not resolved. Per the germline V gene, CDR1 is SGHNT and CDR2 is YENEEA. The CDR3 length is 13 residues. Between the trimmed V and J ends, which lost 4 bases and 4 bases, there was a span of 5 bases.

The CDR3, as DNA: TGTGCCAGCAGCGAGGACTTATCAAACATTCAGTACTTC. Translation: CASSEDLSNIQYF. The chain has TRBV7-9 and TRBJ2-4; perhaps TRBD2 as D (5 bases). V was pared by 5 bases and J by 6 bases, with 11 bases between. The CDR3 runs to 13 residues. Germline CDR1 SEHNR, CDR2 FQNEAQ (reference sequence).

The V and J genes are TRBV5-5 and TRBJ2-7; D is unclear. The CDR3 runs 13 residues. In germline, CDR1 is SGHKS, CDR2 YYEKEE (reference sequence). V lost 1 base and J 3 bases, leaving 8 bases between the germline ends. The CDR3 spells CASSLRHNYEQYF. The CDR3 DNA reads as TGTGCCAGCAGCTTGCGGCACAACTACGAGCAGTACTTC.

This chain connects TRBV10-3 to TRBJ2-5; D tentatively reads TRBD1 or TRBD2 (5 bases each). V lost 1 base and J lost 11, with 17 bases in between. This CDR3 contains 14 residues. Germline-derived CDR1 and CDR2 are ENHRY and SYGVKD. As DNA, the CDR3 is TGTGCCATCAGTGAGTGGACGGGGATGGGGGAGCAGTACTTC. Translation: CAISEWTGMGEQYF.

V is TRBV18 and J is TRBJ1-1; D gene ambiguous. Deletions cut 0 bases from V and 0 bases from J, with 8 bases between. The CDR3 has 15 residues. Germline values: CDR1 KGHSH, CDR2 LQKENI. The chain's CDR3 is CASSPPYSLNTEAFF. The CDR3 DNA reads TGTGCCAGCTCACCACCCTACAGCTTGAACACTGAAGCTTTCTTT.

The rearrangement joins TRBV7-2 to TRBJ1-2; TRBD1 aligns across 7 bases. The CDR3 spans 15 residues. Per the germline V gene, CDR1 is SGHTA and CDR2 is FQGNSA. V lost 3 bases to trimming and J lost 5 bases; unmatched junction nucleotides: 9. The CDR3 DNA reads as TGTGCCAGCAGCTTGCAGAGGACAGGAATATATGGCTACACCTTC. This codes for CASSLQRTGIYGYTF.

The table lists this clone with a count of one. V and J are TRBV2 and TRBJ1-5, with no clear D. From germline, CDR1 is SNHLY and CDR2 FYNNEI. The CDR3 spans 15 residues. Trimming shortened V by 3 bases and J by 4 bases, and 13 bases separated the two germline ends. CDR3 sequence: CASSEAGLGNQPQHF. The CDR3 nucleotides are TGTGCCAGCAGTGAGGCCGGGTTGGGGAATCAGCCCCAGCATTTT.

The V and J genes are TRBV28 and TRBJ1-1, with D possibly being TRBD1 (6 bases). Germline loops: CDR1 MDHEN, CDR2 SYDVKM. The CDR3 has 13 amino acids. Trimming cost V 7 bases and J 10 bases, with 19 bases left between them. This chain's CDR3 is CASTLNGGRGAFF. CDR3 DNA: TGTGCCAGCACCCTTAATGGGGGGCGAGGAGCTTTCTTT.

The V gene is TRBV5-4, the J gene TRBJ1-1; possibly TRBD1 for D (6 bases). The CDR3 covers 16 residues. V lost 4 bases to trimming and J lost 6 bases, with 22 bases between them. Germline CDR1 reads SGHNT; CDR2 reads YYREEE (reference sequence). The CDR3 DNA follows: TGTGCCAGCAGCGGATCGACAGGCACTGGGTCCCCTGAAGCTTTCTTT. Residues: CASSGSTGTGSPEAFF.

The rearrangement uses TRBV7-2 and TRBJ2-5; 7 positions match TRBD2. The J segment lost 5 bases and the V segment lost 3 bases, leaving 6 bases of the junction unmatched. The CDR3 contains 14 residues. Per germline, CDR1 SGHTA and CDR2 FQGNSA. CDR3 nucleotides: TGTGCCAGCAGCTTTAGCGGGCGGCGGGAGACCCAGTACTTC. As protein: CASSFSGRRETQYF.

The rearrangement joins TRBV29-1 to TRBJ2-7, with 12 bases identical to TRBD2. The ends lost 3 bases at V and 2 bases at J; junction bases unmatched: 8. CDR1 and CDR2 (germline): SQVTM, ANQGSEA. The CDR3 is 16 amino acids. The CDR3 is CSVDGLAGSSPYEQYF. In DNA form, the CDR3 reads TGCAGCGTTGACGGACTAGCGGGATCCTCTCCCTACGAGCAGTACTTC.

CDR3 sequence: CASSLVGSGSRTGELFF. For the CDR3, the DNA is TGTGCCAGCAGCCTAGTGGGCTCCGGGAGCCGGACCGGGGAGCTGTTTTTT. The chain links TRBV11-2 to TRBJ2-2; D might be TRBD2 (6 bases). This CDR3 region has 17 residues. The germline CDR1 and CDR2 sequences are SGHAT and FQNNGV. V was shortened by 5 bases and J by 5 bases, with 21 bases between the two germline ends.

Remarks on this clone: The same CDR3 is also encoded by other DNA sequences in this sample. The chain couples TRBV18 to TRBJ2-1, with D possibly matching TRBD2 (6 bases). Looked up from germline, CDR1 is KGHSH and CDR2 is LQKENI. The CDR3 covers 15 residues. Between the trimmed V and J ends, which lost 2 bases and 1 base, there was a span of 9 bases. This CDR3 reads CASSPGGASYNEQFF. The CDR3 DNA reads as TGTGCCAGCTCACCAGGAGGGGCTTCCTACAATGAGCAGTTCTTC. Filled out from reference TRBV18 and TRBJ2-1, the complete variable domain reads NAGVMQNPRHLVRRRGQEARLRCSPMKGHSHVYWYRQLPEEGLKFMVYLQKENIIDESGMPKERFSAEFPKEGPSILRIQQVVRGDSAAYFCASSPGGASYNEQFFGPGTRLTVL.